The sequence of this T cell receptor (beta chain) was determined in a study of Tregs in tolerant kidney transplant recipients. Germline V CDR1 and CDR2: MGHDK, SYGVNS. V lost 6 bases to trimming and J lost 6 bases, with 17 bases between them. This CDR3 comprises 15 residues. TCRdb's table, derived via immunoSEQ multiplex PCR, lists solely in-frame clones and lacks some. The sample records roughly 45,000 clones, 91% being singletons. This clone turned up a few times. The sequenced sample consisted of Tregs from blood. This rearrangement joins TRBV25-1 to TRBJ2-2, with D uncertain. This sequence originates from a human donor in good health. The DNA of the CDR3 is TGTGCCAGCAGGAACGTGGTGGGGAATGCCGGGGAGCTGTTTTTT. Residues: CASRNVVGNAGELFF.